What follows describes a single T cell receptor (beta chain). No antigen is known for it. This specimen comes from a study of T cell responses to AZD1222 COVID-19 vaccine. Combined were second doses at about 4 or about 12 weeks. Produced via immunoSEQ multiplex PCR; TCRdb's table is partial and in-frame only. The sample has more than 80,000 clones, more than 85% seen once. Germline CDR1 and CDR2: SNHLY and FYNNEI. The CDR3 is 16 residues long. The V segment lost 8 bases and the J segment 0 bases; nucleotides outside the gene matches: 7. Notes on the study in general: Repertoire collection took place solely once the T cell response had peaked.

The sequence was collected from an adult who received the AZD1222 COVID-19 vaccine. The gene calls are TRBV2 and TRBJ2-6; TRBD1 matches 7 bases. The sample in question was peripheral blood, obtained 28 days after the second AZD1222 dose. CDR3 coding DNA: TGTGCCAGCGACGGACAGGCCTTCTCTGGGGCCAACGTCCTGACTTTC. It translates to CASDGQAFSGANVLTF.